The 30 T cell receptor beta chains given below trace back to one sample, sequenced in a study of CD8+ T cells in alopecia areata. Indicated treatment: oral pan-JAK inhibitor, 5-10 mg twice daily. Once RNA had been extracted, it was reverse transcribed into cDNA to act as the sequencing template. Repertoires were generated with immunoSEQ multiplex PCR, while TCRdb's copy carries only in-frame clones and drops some. Of 150,000 to 200,000 clones in the sample, around 60% were seen once. The sample was CD4+ T cells sorted from blood, taken at week 24, from a patient treated with tofacitinib. All receptors come from a human donor with alopecia areata.

This clone was observed a few times. The rearrangement joins TRBV29-1 to TRBJ2-3; D gene uncertain. CDR1 SQVTM and CDR2 ANQGSEA come from the germline V gene. V was shortened by 5 bases and J by 2 bases, with 11 bases between the two germline ends. The CDR3 totals 13 residues. The CDR3 region has the DNA TGCAGCGTTCGAGGCAGGTTCACAGATACGCAGTATTTT. It encodes CSVRGRFTDTQYF.

V gene TRBV19 combines with J gene TRBJ2-7; 11 bases agree with TRBD1. The CDR3 extends over 14 amino acids. V shed 10 bases and J 6 bases; nucleotides not matched to a gene: 11. The germline V gene has CDR1 LNHDA and CDR2 SQIVND (reference sequence). DNA of the CDR3: TGTGCCACCGCATCGGACAGGGGGCGGGCCGAGCAGTACTTC. Encoded protein: CATASDRGRAEQYF.

The chain employs TRBV30 and TRBJ1-2; D gene unclear. Germline V CDR1 and CDR2: GTSNPN, SVGIG (reference sequence). This CDR3 has 14 residues. Trimming removed 0 bases from V and 8 bases from J, with 16 bases in between. CDR3 sequence reads: CAWSVRARSEGYTF. The DNA of the CDR3 is TGTGCCTGGAGTGTAAGGGCCCGATCTGAGGGCTACACCTTC.

This clone was recorded a few times. In DNA, the CDR3 is TGTGCCAGCAGAGGGGGACGGGGGTTTGAGGCCCAGTACTTC. Translating gives CASRGGRGFEAQYF. The chain has TRBV6-5 and TRBJ2-5; D is possibly TRBD1 or TRBD2 (6 bases each). Trimming removed 6 bases from V and 9 bases from J, with 20 bases in between. Germline V gene data show CDR1 as MNHEY and CDR2 as SVGAGI. CDR3 length equals 14 residues.

In its sample, this clone was seen a few times. This rearrangement joins TRBV7-6 to TRBJ1-2; D might be TRBD1 (5 bases). This CDR3 contains 15 residues. Germline V gene sequence: CDR1 SGHVS, CDR2 FNYEAQ. With 5 bases removed from V and 6 bases from J, the gap between germline ends came to 19 bases. DNA of the CDR3: TGTGCCAGCAGCCGACGCGGCACAGGCACGGATGGCTACACCTTC. Its translation: CASSRRGTGTDGYTF.

This clone was found a few times. This chain uses TRBV2 with TRBJ2-5; D is undetermined. Germline lookup yields CDR1 SNHLY and CDR2 FYNNEI. Trimming removed 7 bases at V and 3 bases at J, with 12 bases between. This CDR3 is built from 13 residues. This chain's CDR3 is CASNGRLKETQYF. In nucleotides, the CDR3 is TGTGCCAGCAACGGTCGCCTTAAAGAGACCCAGTACTTC.

V usage is TRBV29-1 and J usage is TRBJ1-1; the D is unclear. Germline CDR1 SQVTM, CDR2 ANQGSEA. Trimming removed 6 bases from V and 4 bases from J, with 18 bases in between. This CDR3 is 14 amino acids long. CDR3 coding DNA: TGCAGCGTACCAGGCGGAGGGTGGGGCACTGAAGCTTTCTTT. Translated: CSVPGGGWGTEAFF.

V gene TRBV20-1 combines with J gene TRBJ2-7; D is ambiguous. CDR1 is DFQATT, CDR2 SNEGSKA, per germline (reference sequence). The CDR3 sequence is 11 residues long. Trimming pared 4 bases from V and 4 bases from J, leaving 8 bases between. DNA of the CDR3: TGCAGTGCTATCAGAAATTACGAGCAGTACTTC. Its translation: CSAIRNYEQYF.

The chain links TRBV6-6 to TRBJ1-2, with D maybe TRBD1 (6 bases). Germline V gene sequence: CDR1 MNHNY, CDR2 SVGAGI (reference sequence). The CDR3 is made up of 15 amino acids. Trimming pared 3 bases from V and 0 bases from J, leaving 11 bases between. The CDR3, as DNA: TGTGCCAGCAGTTATTTGGACAGAGCTAACTATGGCTACACCTTC. Its translation: CASSYLDRANYGYTF.

The sample holds one count of this clone. The V gene is TRBV9, the J gene TRBJ2-5, with D perhaps TRBD1 (6 bases). The CDR3 loop spans 14 amino acids. Germline V gene lookup returns CDR1 SGDLS and CDR2 YYNGEE. Trimming left V 0 bases short and J 5 bases short, with 11 bases between. The CDR3 loop reads CASSVDPRGETQYF. CDR3 nucleotide sequence: TGTGCCAGCAGCGTAGATCCGAGGGGGGAGACCCAGTACTTC.

This clone was picked up a small number of times. The genes are TRBV29-1 and TRBJ1-1, with no clear D. The V end was cut by 7 bases, the J end by 5 bases, with 17 bases between. In germline, CDR1 is SQVTM, CDR2 ANQGSEA. The CDR3 consists of 13 residues. This CDR3 is CSAALGLGTEAFF. The CDR3, as DNA: TGCAGCGCCGCCCTGGGCCTGGGGACTGAAGCTTTCTTT.

This clone was seen a few times. The rearrangement joins TRBV10-3 to TRBJ2-3; 7 bases align to TRBD1. This CDR3 spans 14 amino acids. Per germline, CDR1 ENHRY and CDR2 SYGVKD. The V segment lost 6 bases and the J segment 3 bases; nucleotides outside the gene matches: 6. CDR3 nucleotides: TGTGCCATCAGCGCCAGGGGGTGGACAGATACGCAGTATTTT. Amino acid sequence: CAISARGWTDTQYF.

The rearrangement links TRBV6-6 to TRBJ2-4, with D possibly matching TRBD1 (5 bases). Germline lookup yields CDR1 MNHNY and CDR2 SVGAGI (reference sequence). The ends were cut back, 3 bases at V and 0 bases at J, with 6 bases in the middle. The CDR3 consists of 14 residues. The CDR3 DNA sequence: TGTGCCAGCAGTTATAGGGGAGCCAAAAACATTCAGTACTTC. It yields the protein CASSYRGAKNIQYF.

In its sample, this clone was seen a few times. This chain's CDR3 is CSVKRGSYNEQFF. CDR3 DNA sequence: TGCAGCGTTAAGCGGGGCTCCTACAATGAGCAGTTCTTC. The J gene is TRBJ2-1, the V gene TRBV29-1, with 7 bases lining up with TRBD2. This CDR3 comprises 13 residues. J gave up 0 bases and V 5 bases, and 1 base lay outside the gene matches. CDR1 and CDR2 (germline): SQVTM, ANQGSEA.

A few counts support this clone. V gene TRBV29-1 combines with J gene TRBJ2-3; D gene uncertain. V was shortened by 3 bases and J by 2 bases, with 6 bases between the two germline ends. In germline, CDR1 is SQVTM, CDR2 ANQGSEA. This CDR3 comprises 12 residues. The CDR3 loop reads CSVDRDTDTQYF. Here the CDR3 DNA reads TGCAGCGTTGACCGAGACACAGATACGCAGTATTTT.

The chain couples TRBV30 to TRBJ2-5, with D unclear. The CDR3 extends over 14 amino acids. Germline CDR1 reads GTSNPN; CDR2 reads SVGIG (reference sequence). V lost 0 bases and J lost 1, with 9 bases in between. CDR3 bases: TGTGCCTGGAGTGTCGGGCACACCCAAGAGACCCAGTACTTC. This encodes CAWSVGHTQETQYF.

The table lists this clone with a few counts. Its ends do not fully match the called genes, so a read error is possible. The rearrangement uses TRBV2 and TRBJ2-4; TRBD1 matches at 8 bases. The CDR3 spans 12 residues. Germline loops: CDR1 SNHLY, CDR2 FYNNEI. Written as DNA, the CDR3 is TGTGCCAGCAGTCCTACAGGGGGGTCGGGTAGCTTC. This codes for CASSPTGGSGSF.

This clone occurred a few times. The chain joins TRBV7-8 to TRBJ2-1, with 8 bases lining up with TRBD1. The CDR3 extends over 14 amino acids. CDR1 is SGHVS and CDR2 is FQNEAQ in the germline V gene. The ends lost 8 bases at V and 3 bases at J; junction bases unmatched: 6. CDR3 amino acids: CASSDRGYYNEQFF. CDR3 nucleotide sequence: TGTGCCAGCTCCGACAGGGGATACTACAATGAGCAGTTCTTC.

The chain has TRBV7-9 and TRBJ2-6, with D possibly TRBD2 on 6 matching bases. Germline loops: CDR1 SEHNR, CDR2 FQNEAQ (reference sequence). V gave up 1 base and J gave up 0 bases, with 16 bases separating them. The length of the CDR3 is 19 residues. The CDR3 here is CASSLGDWSLISGANVLTF. The CDR3 DNA sequence: TGTGCCAGCAGCTTAGGGGACTGGAGCTTGATCTCTGGGGCCAACGTCCTGACTTTC. Combining the CDR3 with reference TRBV7-9 and TRBJ2-6 gives the whole variable domain DTGVSQNPRHKITKRGQNVTFRCDPISEHNRLYWYRQTLGQGPEFLTYFQNEAQLEKSRLLSDRFSAERPKGSFSTLEIQRTEQGDSAMYLCASSLGDWSLISGANVLTFGAGSRLTVL.

The V and J genes are TRBV2 and TRBJ2-3, with D possibly matching TRBD2 (5 bases). This CDR3 region has 16 residues. Deletions cut 2 bases from V and 0 bases from J, with 12 bases between. Germline values: CDR1 SNHLY, CDR2 FYNNEI. CDR3 loop: CASSELAGSSTDTQYF. The CDR3 DNA follows: TGTGCCAGCAGTGAACTGGCGGGCTCTAGCACAGATACGCAGTATTTT. Together with reference TRBV2 and TRBJ2-3, the CDR3 gives the full variable domain: EPEVTQTPSHQVTQMGQEVILRCVPISNHLYFYWYRQILGQKVEFLVSFYNNEISEKSEIFDDQFSVERPDGSNFTLKIRSTKLEDSAMYFCASSELAGSSTDTQYFGPGTRLTVL.

This clone was detected only once. This sequence joins TRBV2 and TRBJ1-1, with 7 positions matching TRBD1. After removal of 5 bases from V and 0 bases from J, the junction contained 9 bases not matched to a gene. Germline loops: CDR1 SNHLY, CDR2 FYNNEI. This CDR3 region has 16 residues. As DNA, the CDR3 is TGTGCCAGCAGTTCCTCAGGGGGGGCCATGAACACTGAAGCTTTCTTT. Protein: CASSSSGGAMNTEAFF.

The chain links TRBV29-1 to TRBJ1-3, with D tentatively TRBD1 (6 bases). This CDR3 has 13 amino acids. V gave up 6 bases and J gave up 3 bases, with 12 bases separating them. The germline V gene has CDR1 SQVTM and CDR2 ANQGSEA. CDR3 protein: CSVDRLFGNTIYF. For the CDR3, the DNA is TGCAGCGTCGACAGGCTGTTTGGAAACACCATATATTTT.

This clone was counted a few times. The rearrangement uses TRBV10-1 and TRBJ1-1; a possible D gene is TRBD1 (5 bases). The germline V gene has CDR1 WNHNN and CDR2 SYGVQD (reference sequence). The CDR3 is 14 amino acids. V dropped 4 bases and J dropped 0 bases, with 9 bases sitting between them. DNA of the CDR3: TGCGCCAGCAGTGTTGGCAGGGTGAACACTGAAGCTTTCTTT. It specifies CASSVGRVNTEAFF.

This chain links TRBV11-1 with TRBJ1-1, with a weak D call TRBD1 (6 bases). The CDR3 contains 14 residues. Germline V CDR1 and CDR2: SGHAT, FQDESV (reference sequence). V lost 5 bases and J 1 base, leaving 11 bases between the germline ends. CDR3 nucleotide sequence: TGTGCCAGCAGCGCCAGGGGTTGGAACACTGAAGCTTTCTTT. Its protein is CASSARGWNTEAFF. The variable domain in full, with the rest retrieved from reference TRBV11-1 and TRBJ1-1, is EAEVAQSPRYKITEKSQAVAFWCDPISGHATLYWYRQILGQGPELLVQFQDESVVDDSQLPKDRFSAERLKGVDSTLKIQPAELGDSAMYLCASSARGWNTEAFFGQGTRLTVV.

V usage is TRBV30 and J usage is TRBJ1-1, with D possibly being TRBD1 (5 bases). Trimming removed 5 bases at V and 1 base at J, with 11 bases between. CDR1 is GTSNPN and CDR2 is SVGIG in the germline V gene (reference sequence). The CDR3 is made up of 13 amino acids. Here the CDR3 reads CAWGGLRNTEAFF. The CDR3 nucleotides read TGTGCCTGGGGGGGACTTAGGAACACTGAAGCTTTCTTT.

The V and J genes are TRBV30 and TRBJ1-5; D ambiguous. The V end lost 0 bases, the J end lost 6 bases, and 12 bases lay between the germline ends. The CDR3 loop spans 14 amino acids. Per the germline V gene, CDR1 is GTSNPN and CDR2 is SVGIG (reference sequence). In DNA, the CDR3 is TGTGCCTGGAGTGTCCCATCTTCGGGTCAGCCCCAGCATTTT. Translating it yields CAWSVPSSGQPQHF.

This rearrangement joins TRBV2 to TRBJ1-6; D is undetermined. This CDR3 region has 12 residues. Deletions cut 7 bases from V and 14 bases from J, with 15 bases between. Germline-derived CDR1 and CDR2 are SNHLY and FYNNEI. For the CDR3, the DNA is TGTGCCAGCAACTCTGACACCTCGGCCCTCCACTTT. Protein product: CASNSDTSALHF.

The rearrangement uses TRBV10-3 and TRBJ2-1; TRBD1 is a possible D gene (5 bases). Trimming took off 11 bases at V and 9 bases at J, with 17 bases between the two ends. Per the germline V gene, CDR1 is ENHRY and CDR2 is SYGVKD. This CDR3 is 12 amino acids long. CDR3 in amino acids: CASSRDRSEQFF. Here the CDR3 DNA reads TGTGCCTCGAGCAGGGATAGAAGTGAGCAGTTCTTC.

The chain links TRBV6-9 to TRBJ2-5; no clear D gene. The CDR3 has 13 residues. Germline loops: CDR1 MNHGY, CDR2 SVAAGI. Trimming took 3 bases from V and 5 from J, leaving 10 bases between them. Here the CDR3 reads CASSYSVRETQYF. CDR3 nucleotide sequence: TGTGCCAGCAGTTACTCTGTAAGGGAGACCCAGTACTTC.

Worth noting for this clone: The same CDR3 also results from other DNA sequences found in this sample. The genes are TRBV30 and TRBJ2-3, with a tentative D call TRBD2 (5 bases). The V end was cut by 3 bases, the J end by 1 base, with 5 bases between. CDR1 and CDR2 from the germline V gene are GTSNPN and SVGIG (reference sequence). The CDR3 is 12 residues long. CDR3 sequence (DNA): TGTGCCTGGAGGGGAGGCACAGATACGCAGTATTTT. Amino acid sequence: CAWRGGTDTQYF.